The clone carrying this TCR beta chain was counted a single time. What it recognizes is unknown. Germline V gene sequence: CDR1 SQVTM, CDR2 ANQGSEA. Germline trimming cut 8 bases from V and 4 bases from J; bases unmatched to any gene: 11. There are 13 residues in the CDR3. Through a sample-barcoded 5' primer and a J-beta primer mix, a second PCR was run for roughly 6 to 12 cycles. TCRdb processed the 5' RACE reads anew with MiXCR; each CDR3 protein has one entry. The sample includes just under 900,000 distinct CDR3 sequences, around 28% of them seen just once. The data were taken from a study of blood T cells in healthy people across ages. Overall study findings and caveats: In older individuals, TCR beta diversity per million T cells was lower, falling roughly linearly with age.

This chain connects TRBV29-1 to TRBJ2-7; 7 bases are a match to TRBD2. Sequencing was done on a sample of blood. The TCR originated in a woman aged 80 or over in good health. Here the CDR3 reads CSTSDPGGYEQYF. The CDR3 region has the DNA TGCAGCACGTCGGACCCCGGGGGGTACGAGCAGTACTTC.